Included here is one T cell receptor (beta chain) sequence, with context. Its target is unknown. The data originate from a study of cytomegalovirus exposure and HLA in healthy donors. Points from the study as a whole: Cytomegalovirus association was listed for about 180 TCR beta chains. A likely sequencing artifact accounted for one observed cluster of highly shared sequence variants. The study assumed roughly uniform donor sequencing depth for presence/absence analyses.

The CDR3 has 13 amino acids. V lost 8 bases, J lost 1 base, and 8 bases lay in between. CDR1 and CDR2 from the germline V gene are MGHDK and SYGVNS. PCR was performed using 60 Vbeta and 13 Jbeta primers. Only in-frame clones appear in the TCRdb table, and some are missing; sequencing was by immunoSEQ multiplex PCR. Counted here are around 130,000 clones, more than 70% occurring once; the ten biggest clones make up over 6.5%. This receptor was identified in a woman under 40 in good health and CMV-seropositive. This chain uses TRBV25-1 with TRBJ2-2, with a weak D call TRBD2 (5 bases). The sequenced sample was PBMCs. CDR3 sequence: CASSGGNTGELFF. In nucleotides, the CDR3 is TGTGCCAGCTCAGGAGGGAACACCGGGGAGCTGTTTTTT.